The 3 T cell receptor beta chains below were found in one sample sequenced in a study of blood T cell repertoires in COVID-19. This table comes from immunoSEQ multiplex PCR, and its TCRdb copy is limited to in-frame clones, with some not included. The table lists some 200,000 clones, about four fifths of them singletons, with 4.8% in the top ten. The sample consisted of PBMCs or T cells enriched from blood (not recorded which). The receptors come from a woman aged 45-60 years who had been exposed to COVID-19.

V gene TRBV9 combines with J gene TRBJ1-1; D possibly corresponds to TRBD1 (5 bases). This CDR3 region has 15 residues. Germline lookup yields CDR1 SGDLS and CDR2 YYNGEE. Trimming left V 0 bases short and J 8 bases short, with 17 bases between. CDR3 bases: TGTGCCAGCAGCGTAGCTGGGACCCCCGGGAGCGAAGCTTTCTTT. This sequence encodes CASSVAGTPGSEAFF.

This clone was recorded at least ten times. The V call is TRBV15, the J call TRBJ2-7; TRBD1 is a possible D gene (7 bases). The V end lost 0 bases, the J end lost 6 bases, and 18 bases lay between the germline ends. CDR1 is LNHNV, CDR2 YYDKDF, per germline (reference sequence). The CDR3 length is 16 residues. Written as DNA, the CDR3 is TGTGCCACCAGCAGAGAATCGGGGGACAGAGCGGCCGAGCAGTACTTC. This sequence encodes CATSRESGDRAAEQYF.

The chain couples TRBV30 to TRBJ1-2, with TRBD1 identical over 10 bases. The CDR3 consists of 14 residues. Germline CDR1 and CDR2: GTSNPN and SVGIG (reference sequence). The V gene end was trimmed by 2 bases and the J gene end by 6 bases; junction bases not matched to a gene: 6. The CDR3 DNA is TGTGCCTGGAGTTCCGACAGGGGGCAACATGGCTACACCTTC. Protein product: CAWSSDRGQHGYTF.